These 18 T cell receptor beta chains came from one sample sequenced in a study of hypomethylating agent response in myelodysplastic syndrome. Sequencing was performed with immunoSEQ multiplex PCR; in TCRdb, only in-frame clones are kept and a portion is missing. The sample includes approximately 3,000 clones, 87% of them seen just once. This sample comprised bone marrow, obtained before or after starting hypomethylating agent treatment for myelodysplastic syndrome (not recorded which). These TCRs come from a human donor with myelodysplastic syndrome.

The CDR3 reads CASSSEQGAYGYTF. For the CDR3, the DNA is TGCGCCAGCAGCTCGGAACAGGGGGCATATGGCTACACCTTC. This chain connects TRBV5-1 to TRBJ1-2; TRBD1 matches at 9 bases. Per germline, CDR1 SGHRS and CDR2 YFSETQ. V dropped 3 bases and J dropped 5; count of bases not matched to a gene: 5. The CDR3 sequence is 14 residues long. Drawing the rest from reference TRBV5-1 and TRBJ1-2, the complete variable domain is KAGVTQTPRYLIKTRGQQVTLSCSPISGHRSVSWYQQTPGQGLQFLFEYFSETQRNKGNFPGRFSGRQFSNSRSEMNVSTLELGDSALYLCASSSEQGAYGYTFGSGTRLTVV.

V usage is TRBV4-2 and J usage is TRBJ2-7; TRBD2 agrees at 11 bases. The CDR3 is 18 amino acids. CDR1 LGHNA and CDR2 YNFKEQ come from the germline V gene. V was clipped by 1 base and J by 0 bases; unmatched bases: 8. The CDR3 reads CASSQGELAGVGSYEQYF. The CDR3 coding sequence is TGTGCCAGCAGCCAAGGGGAACTAGCGGGAGTTGGCTCCTACGAGCAGTACTTC.

The V gene is TRBV6-5, the J gene TRBJ2-7; 11 nucleotides match TRBD2. Germline-derived CDR1 and CDR2 are MNHEY and SVGAGI. V shed 6 bases and J 2 bases; nucleotides not matched to a gene: 3. This CDR3 has 14 residues. The CDR3 here is CASRRLAGTYEQYF. DNA for the CDR3: TGTGCCAGCAGAAGACTAGCGGGAACCTACGAGCAGTACTTC.

This chain uses TRBV4-1 with TRBJ2-2; TRBD1 might be the D (5 bases). Between the trimmed V and J ends, which lost 0 bases and 6 bases, there was a span of 17 bases. In germline, CDR1 is MGHRA, CDR2 YSYEKL. The CDR3 runs to 17 residues. The CDR3 region is CASSQESRVPDAGELFF. The CDR3 bases are TGCGCCAGCAGCCAAGAAAGCAGGGTCCCGGACGCCGGGGAGCTGTTTTTT.

The chain carries TRBV7-8 and TRBJ2-7; TRBD1 aligns across 7 bases. Looked up from germline, CDR1 is SGHVS and CDR2 is FQNEAQ. The length of the CDR3 is 13 residues. With 5 bases clipped from V and 3 bases from J, the junction kept 4 bases outside the gene matches. The CDR3 DNA follows: TGTGCCAGCAGCCGGGACAGAAACTACGAGCAGTACTTC. Translation: CASSRDRNYEQYF.

This clone came up a few times. This chain joins TRBV7-9 and TRBJ2-5, with TRBD2 as a possible D gene (5 bases). V lost 5 bases and J 2 bases, leaving 12 bases between the germline ends. CDR1 is SEHNR, CDR2 FQNEAQ, per germline (reference sequence). The CDR3 has 14 residues. The CDR3 region is CASSGRTLQETQYF. CDR3 in DNA: TGTGCCAGCAGCGGAAGGACTTTACAAGAGACCCAGTACTTC.

This chain joins TRBV7-2 and TRBJ2-1; 8 bases agree with TRBD2. Germline V lookup: CDR1 SGHTA, CDR2 FQGNSA. V lost 0 bases, J lost 3 bases, and 1 base stayed unmatched. The CDR3 loop spans 15 amino acids. CDR3 in DNA: TGTGCCAGCAGCTTAGCCCGGGGGGGCTACAATGAGCAGTTCTTC. Translating it yields CASSLARGGYNEQFF.

The chain couples TRBV5-1 to TRBJ2-5; D not resolved. This CDR3 comprises 11 residues. Germline V gene lookup returns CDR1 SGHRS and CDR2 YFSETQ. V shed 4 bases and J shed 4 bases, with 5 bases lying between them. The CDR3 nucleotides read TGCGCCAGCAGCGCCGCAGAGACCCAGTACTTC. It codes for CASSAAETQYF.

The CDR3 region has the DNA TGTGCCAGCAGCGTAGGGTCCCACAATGAGCAGTTCTTC. Amino acids: CASSVGSHNEQFF. This chain joins TRBV9 and TRBJ2-1; D gene unclear. Trimming left V 0 bases short and J 5 bases short, with 6 bases between. The CDR3 has 13 residues. Germline V gives CDR1 SGDLS, CDR2 YYNGEE. The full variable domain, rest sourced from reference TRBV9 and TRBJ2-1, is DSGVTQTPKHLITATGQRVTLRCSPRSGDLSVYWYQQSLDQGLQFLIQYYNGEERAKGNILERFSAQQFPDLHSELNLSSLELGDSALYFCASSVGSHNEQFFGPGTRLTVL.

This chain uses TRBV6-5 with TRBJ1-1; maybe TRBD1 (5 bases). The germline CDR1 and CDR2 sequences are MNHEY and SVGAGI. V gave up 3 bases and J gave up 4 bases, with 9 bases separating them. The CDR3 loop spans 13 amino acids. The CDR3 region is CASSYERGTEAFF. The CDR3 DNA reads as TGTGCCAGCAGTTATGAGAGGGGCACTGAAGCTTTCTTT.

The chain uses TRBV11-2 and TRBJ1-3, with a weak D call TRBD1 (5 bases). The V end was cut by 1 base, the J end by 4 bases, with 14 bases between. CDR3 length: 16 amino acids. Germline V gives CDR1 SGHAT, CDR2 FQNNGV. The DNA of the CDR3 is TGTGCCAGCAGCTTAGGAGGGGCGGTATCCGGAAACACCATATATTTT. Residues: CASSLGGAVSGNTIYF.

The chain carries TRBV5-1 and TRBJ2-1; 9 nucleotides agree with TRBD1. V was clipped by 1 base and J by 7 bases; unmatched bases: 12. Germline V gene lookup returns CDR1 SGHRS and CDR2 YFSETQ. The CDR3 sequence is 17 residues long. DNA of the CDR3: TGCGCCAGCAGCTTGATGGGGACAGGGTCCGGCAATAATGAGCAGTTCTTC. This gives the protein CASSLMGTGSGNNEQFF. Full variable domain (missing parts from reference TRBV5-1 and TRBJ2-1): KAGVTQTPRYLIKTRGQQVTLSCSPISGHRSVSWYQQTPGQGLQFLFEYFSETQRNKGNFPGRFSGRQFSNSRSEMNVSTLELGDSALYLCASSLMGTGSGNNEQFFGPGTRLTVL.

The chain has TRBV12-2 and TRBJ1-2; the table gives TRBD1 as D, unverified against the DNA. TRBV12-2 is labeled a pseudogene. CDR3 length equals 12 residues. The CDR3 region has the DNA TGTGCAAGTCGCAAGACAGGTCATGGCTACACCTTC. Amino acid sequence: CASRKTGHGYTF.

The chain joins TRBV11-3 to TRBJ2-1; D is perhaps TRBD2 (7 bases). CDR1 and CDR2 (germline): SGHNT, YENEEA. Trimming took 5 bases from V and 4 from J, leaving 27 bases between them. This CDR3 spans 19 amino acids. CDR3 region: CASSLGGGAGVLRYNEQFF. Here the CDR3 DNA reads TGTGCCAGCAGCCTAGGGGGTGGTGCGGGAGTCCTACGATACAATGAGCAGTTCTTC.

The CDR3 loop reads CASSYLQGDEQFF. CDR3 in DNA: TGTGCCAGCAGTTACCTGCAGGGCGATGAGCAGTTCTTC. The rearrangement uses TRBV6-5 and TRBJ2-1; D is perhaps TRBD1 (5 bases). The V gene lost 2 bases and the J gene lost 8 bases, with 10 bases spanning the gap. The germline V gene has CDR1 MNHEY and CDR2 SVGAGI. The CDR3 length is 13 residues.

The chain joins TRBV6-4 to TRBJ2-2, with D hard to call. There are 13 residues in the CDR3. Germline V gene sequence: CDR1 MRHNA, CDR2 SNTAGT. Deletions cut 2 bases from V and 3 bases from J, with 4 bases between. Here the CDR3 DNA reads TGTGCCAGCAGTGACAGGGACACCGGGGAGCTGTTTTTT. This codes for CASSDRDTGELFF.

This chain links TRBV30 with TRBJ2-1; D may correspond to TRBD1 or TRBD2 (5 bases each). Deletions cut 3 bases from V and 4 bases from J, with 13 bases between. The CDR3 has 14 amino acids. Germline V gene lookup returns CDR1 GTSNPN and CDR2 SVGIG (reference sequence). CDR3 DNA: TGTGCCTGGAGGACGACGGGGCCTTACAATGAGCAGTTCTTC. Translation: CAWRTTGPYNEQFF.

By its share, this clone is large. The chain has TRBV7-9 and TRBJ1-5; 9 bases are a match to TRBD1. Unmatched junction bases numbered 6, after V lost 2 bases and J lost 4 bases. CDR3 size: 16 residues. The V gene's germline CDR1 is SEHNR and CDR2 FQNEAQ (reference sequence). The CDR3 reads CASSLIGTGINQPQHF. DNA for the CDR3: TGTGCCAGCAGCTTAATCGGGACAGGGATTAATCAGCCCCAGCATTTT. Full variable domain (remainder filled in from reference TRBV7-9 and TRBJ1-5): DTGVSQNPRHKITKRGQNVTFRCDPISEHNRLYWYRQTLGQGPEFLTYFQNEAQLEKSRLLSDRFSAERPKGSFSTLEIQRTEQGDSAMYLCASSLIGTGINQPQHFGDGTRLSIL.